These 30 T cell receptor beta chains came from one sample sequenced in a study of technical replicates of blood from a handful of donors. Clones were read by immunoSEQ multiplex PCR, and TCRdb kept only the in-frame ones, dropping some. The sample consists of 75,000 to 100,000 clones, around 94% of them appearing once. Sequenced: T cells isolated from PBMCs. The receptors stem from a human donor in good health.

This sequence joins TRBV19 and TRBJ2-1, with a weak D call TRBD2 (5 bases). The CDR3 sequence is 16 residues long. Trimming stripped 4 bases from V and 3 bases from J, with 16 bases between. Per the germline V gene, CDR1 is LNHDA and CDR2 is SQIVND (reference sequence). The CDR3 loop reads CASSTRTGSRYNEQFF. DNA for the CDR3: TGTGCCAGTAGTACCCGGACGGGATCTCGCTACAATGAGCAGTTCTTC.

Only one count was recorded for this clone. J is TRBJ1-2 and V is TRBV29-1; TRBD1 is a possible D gene (6 bases). This CDR3 is 13 amino acids long. CDR1 SQVTM and CDR2 ANQGSEA come from the germline V gene. The germline V and J ends were trimmed by 7 bases and 6 bases, with 18 bases remaining between them. The CDR3 sequence: CSASGSWGHGYTF. In nucleotides, the CDR3 is TGCAGCGCCTCCGGGTCTTGGGGGCATGGCTACACCTTC.

J is TRBJ2-5 and V is TRBV5-5, with D perhaps TRBD2 (5 bases). V was cut by 0 bases and J by 3 bases, with 21 bases left in between. CDR3 size: 18 residues. The V gene's germline CDR1 is SGHKS and CDR2 YYEKEE (reference sequence). Here the CDR3 reads CASSLEIPYLDFEETQYF. The CDR3 DNA reads TGTGCCAGCAGCTTGGAAATCCCCTATTTGGACTTCGAAGAGACCCAGTACTTC.

The CDR3 is CASSLALGGKYEQYF. The CDR3 nucleotides read TGTGCCAGCAGCTTGGCCCTGGGGGGGAAATACGAGCAGTACTTC. This chain links TRBV5-6 with TRBJ2-7; TRBD2 matches at 7 bases. V shed 0 bases, J shed 4 bases, and the junction held 7 bases outside the gene matches. There are 15 residues in the CDR3. Germline values: CDR1 SGHDT, CDR2 YYEEEE. Complete variable domain (other parts from reference TRBV5-6 and TRBJ2-7): DAGVTQSPTHLIKTRGQQVTLRCSPKSGHDTVSWYQQALGQGPQFIFQYYEEEERQRGNFPDRFSGHQFPNYSSELNVNALLLGDSALYLCASSLALGGKYEQYFGPGTRLTVT.

The chain combines TRBV7-9 with TRBJ1-5; D might be TRBD1 (5 bases). V was shortened by 0 bases and J by 2 bases, with 14 bases between the two germline ends. The CDR3 runs to 17 residues. Germline CDR1 and CDR2: SEHNR and FQNEAQ (reference sequence). The CDR3, as DNA: TGTGCCAGCAGCTTAGCGCCTTCAGGGTGGGGCAATCAGCCCCAGCATTTT. Its translation is CASSLAPSGWGNQPQHF.

The chain joins TRBV2 to TRBJ2-1; D is possibly TRBD1 (8 bases). This CDR3 has 16 amino acids. V shed 10 bases and J shed 4 bases, with 23 bases lying between them. The V gene's germline CDR1 is SNHLY and CDR2 FYNNEI. The CDR3 DNA sequence: TGTGCCACCCCGGACAGGGCGAGCGGGATGTACAATGAGCAGTTCTTC. This codes for CATPDRASGMYNEQFF.

This clone was recorded only once. This chain links TRBV11-2 with TRBJ1-2; 9 bases align to TRBD1. V shed 6 bases, J shed 10 bases, and the junction held 9 bases outside the gene matches. This CDR3 is built from 13 residues. CDR1 is SGHAT, CDR2 FQNNGV, per germline. CDR3 in amino acids: CASSLDRGRVYTF. CDR3 bases: TGTGCCAGCAGTCTCGACAGGGGGAGGGTCTACACCTTC. The complete variable domain, with remaining parts taken from reference TRBV11-2 and TRBJ1-2, reads EAGVAQSPRYKIIEKRQSVAFWCNPISGHATLYWYQQILGQGPKLLIQFQNNGVVDDSQLPKDRFSAERLKGVDSTLKIQPAKLEDSAVYLCASSLDRGRVYTFGSGTRLTVV.

For this clone: The same CDR3 is also encoded by other DNA sequences in this sample. The V gene is TRBV5-1, the J gene TRBJ1-1; possibly TRBD1 for D (6 bases). Trimming cost V 4 bases and J 2 bases, with 9 bases left between them. This CDR3 has 13 residues. Germline V gene sequence: CDR1 SGHRS, CDR2 YFSETQ. The CDR3 sequence is CASSLQGNTEAFF. The CDR3 nucleotides are TGCGCCAGCAGCCTACAGGGTAACACTGAAGCTTTCTTT.

V is TRBV7-9 and J is TRBJ2-5; D not resolved. The end of the DNA is better explained by TRBJ2-7, so the J call may be wrong. The CDR3 consists of 12 residues. CDR1 is SEHNR and CDR2 is FQNEAQ in the germline V gene (reference sequence). The CDR3 DNA sequence: TGTGCCAGCAGCTTAGCCGACTACGAGCAGTACTTC. Encoded protein: CASSLADYEQYF.

The chain carries TRBV11-2 and TRBJ1-3, with 7 bases matching TRBD1. Losses at the gene ends were 5 bases for V and 2 bases for J; bases not matched to a gene: 9. In germline, CDR1 is SGHAT, CDR2 FQNNGV. This CDR3 has 16 residues. The CDR3 spells CASSSLTGEPGNTIYF. CDR3 coding DNA: TGTGCCAGCAGCAGTCTTACAGGGGAGCCTGGAAACACCATATATTTT.

In this sample, this clone turned up once. J is TRBJ1-2 and V is TRBV5-1; weak D call: TRBD1 (5 bases). The CDR3 runs to 15 residues. Between the trimmed V and J ends, which lost 3 bases and 4 bases, there was a span of 16 bases. Germline-derived CDR1 and CDR2 are SGHRS and YFSETQ. CDR3 nucleotides: TGCGCCAGCAGCTACGGAGGAGGGACGAGCTATGGCTACACCTTC. Translating it yields CASSYGGGTSYGYTF.

This chain connects TRBV6-1 to TRBJ1-2; no definite D call. V was trimmed by 1 base and J by 4 bases, leaving 10 bases between them. Germline V gives CDR1 MNHNS, CDR2 SASEGT. This CDR3 is 14 amino acids long. CDR3 DNA: TGTGCCAGCAGTGAAGGCTACAGAGCCTATGGCTACACCTTC. Translated: CASSEGYRAYGYTF.

The chain couples TRBV5-6 to TRBJ1-1; the D is unclear. Trimming cost V 0 bases and J 12 bases, with 12 bases left between them. Per germline, CDR1 SGHDT and CDR2 YYEEEE. CDR3 length: 12 amino acids. CDR3 coding DNA: TGTGCCAGCAGCTTGGATGGCCGGGTAACTTTCTTT. Encoded protein: CASSLDGRVTFF.

V is TRBV6-6 and J is TRBJ1-1; D is uncertain. Germline values: CDR1 MNHNY, CDR2 SVGAGI (reference sequence). The CDR3 is 14 residues long. The V and J ends lost 2 bases and 0 bases respectively, with 7 bases between them. CDR3 in amino acids: CASSYELLNTEAFF. In DNA, the CDR3 is TGTGCCAGCAGTTACGAGCTTTTGAACACTGAAGCTTTCTTT.

The rearrangement uses TRBV10-2 and TRBJ2-1; 9 bases match TRBD1. The V segment lost 6 bases and the J segment 6 bases; nucleotides outside the gene matches: 9. This CDR3 has 15 amino acids. Germline V lookup: CDR1 WSHSY, CDR2 SAAADI. The CDR3, as DNA: TGCGCCAGCAGAGAAGGACAGGGGCGAGGCAATGAGCAGTTCTTC. Protein: CASREGQGRGNEQFF.

V and J are TRBV2 and TRBJ1-1; no reliable D call. Germline values: CDR1 SNHLY, CDR2 FYNNEI. V dropped 6 bases and J dropped 4 bases, with 15 bases sitting between them. The CDR3 is 14 residues long. The CDR3 sequence is CASSPEGPVTEAFF. CDR3 sequence (DNA): TGTGCCAGCAGCCCCGAGGGTCCGGTCACTGAAGCTTTCTTT.

The chain joins TRBV29-1 to TRBJ2-1; 14 nucleotides match TRBD2. Trimming cost V 6 bases and J 3 bases; bases outside gene matches: 7. Germline V lookup: CDR1 SQVTM, CDR2 ANQGSEA. The CDR3 runs to 16 residues. Here the CDR3 DNA reads TGCAGCGTCGATAGGACTAGCGGGGGGAACTACAATGAGCAGTTCTTC. Translated: CSVDRTSGGNYNEQFF.

The V and J genes are TRBV7-9 and TRBJ1-1; 10 bases are a match to TRBD1. The CDR3 has 14 amino acids. V shed 4 bases and J 7 bases; nucleotides not matched to a gene: 6. Germline CDR1 reads SEHNR; CDR2 reads FQNEAQ (reference sequence). The DNA for the CDR3 is TGTGCCAGCAGCTCTGGGACAGGGGATAGTGAAGCTTTCTTT. This translates into CASSSGTGDSEAFF.

The chain joins TRBV2 to TRBJ1-2, with 8 bases that match TRBD1. There are 13 residues in the CDR3. The V segment lost 3 bases and the J segment 6 bases; nucleotides outside the gene matches: 3. Germline lookup yields CDR1 SNHLY and CDR2 FYNNEI. In DNA form, the CDR3 reads TGTGCCAGCAGTGATCAGGGGGCCAATGGCTACACCTTC. Protein product: CASSDQGANGYTF.

Here the CDR3 reads CASSLYSPGESYNEQFF. CDR3 in DNA: TGTGCCAGCAGCCTTTACTCCCCAGGGGAAAGCTACAATGAGCAGTTCTTC. The chain has TRBV27 and TRBJ2-1; weak D call: TRBD1 (6 bases). CDR3 length: 17 residues. Germline values: CDR1 MNHEY, CDR2 SMNVEV (reference sequence). Trimming removed 6 bases at V and 3 bases at J, with 21 bases between.

The chain employs TRBV4-1 and TRBJ2-2; 9 nucleotides match TRBD1. V lost 2 bases and J lost 3; bases outside the gene matches: 10. The CDR3 covers 18 residues. The germline gives CDR1 MGHRA, CDR2 YSYEKL. CDR3 sequence (DNA): TGCGCCAGCAGCCAAAAAAGCGGGACAGGGATACACACCGGGGAGCTGTTTTTT. Encoded protein: CASSQKSGTGIHTGELFF.

The V gene is TRBV5-1, the J gene TRBJ2-3, with 12 nucleotides matching TRBD2. The germline gives CDR1 SGHRS, CDR2 YFSETQ. V was pared by 5 bases and J by 7 bases, with 2 bases of the junction left unmatched. There are 13 residues in the CDR3. CDR3 sequence: CASRTSGSYTQYF. In nucleotides, the CDR3 is TGCGCCAGCAGGACTAGCGGGAGTTATACGCAGTATTTT.

The rearrangement joins TRBV30 to TRBJ1-2; D is ambiguous. There are 13 residues in the CDR3. V was shortened by 2 bases and J by 7 bases, with 14 bases between the two germline ends. Per the germline V gene, CDR1 is GTSNPN and CDR2 is SVGIG (reference sequence). The CDR3 DNA follows: TGTGCCTGGAGTCGGGATTCCTTGGGTGGCTACACCTTC. Translated, it gives CAWSRDSLGGYTF.

The chain uses TRBV6-6 and TRBJ1-3, with 8 bases fitting TRBD1. CDR1 and CDR2 from the germline V gene are MNHNY and SVGAGI (reference sequence). The CDR3 is 16 amino acids. J gave up 3 bases and V 2 bases, and 6 bases lay outside the gene matches. The CDR3: CASSYNDRGDGNTIYF. DNA for the CDR3: TGTGCCAGCAGTTACAACGACAGGGGAGATGGAAACACCATATATTTT.

The chain uses TRBV6-6 and TRBJ1-5; 8 bases are a match to TRBD1. The trim removed 0 bases at V and 6 bases at J, leaving 4 bases unmatched. From germline, CDR1 is MNHNY and CDR2 SVGAGI (reference sequence). This CDR3 region has 15 residues. The CDR3 DNA sequence: TGTGCCAGCAGTTACTCCCAGGGGGCAGGTCAGCCCCAGCATTTT. This encodes CASSYSQGAGQPQHF.

The DNA of the CDR3 is TGTGCCAGCGCACACTCGGACAGGGAAGTTGAAGCTTTCTTT. It translates to CASAHSDREVEAFF. The chain employs TRBV4-2 and TRBJ1-1, with 8 nucleotides matching TRBD1. The V gene end was trimmed by 8 bases and the J gene end by 7 bases; junction bases not matched to a gene: 12. Germline lookup yields CDR1 LGHNA and CDR2 YNFKEQ. The CDR3 totals 14 residues.

The count of this clone is one. This rearrangement joins TRBV7-9 to TRBJ2-2; 8 nucleotides match TRBD1. CDR3 length: 14 residues. The ends lost 4 bases at V and 6 bases at J; junction bases unmatched: 4. CDR1 and CDR2 (germline): SEHNR, FQNEAQ (reference sequence). The CDR3 is CASSSGDRSGELFF. The CDR3 region has the DNA TGTGCCAGCAGCTCCGGGGACAGGTCCGGGGAGCTGTTTTTT.

The chain links TRBV2 to TRBJ1-1, with D uncertain. This CDR3 has 15 residues. With 4 bases removed from V and 2 bases from J, the gap between germline ends came to 14 bases. CDR1 is SNHLY, CDR2 FYNNEI, per germline. The CDR3 loop reads CASSGERHYNTEAFF. CDR3 bases: TGTGCCAGCAGTGGAGAGCGGCATTATAACACTGAAGCTTTCTTT.

The chain is built from TRBV28 and TRBJ2-7, with 11 bases lining up with TRBD2. V was pared by 4 bases and J by 2 bases, with 4 bases of the junction left unmatched. Germline V gives CDR1 MDHEN, CDR2 SYDVKM. The CDR3 sequence is 15 residues long. This CDR3 is CASSSGTSGPYEQYF. Here the CDR3 DNA reads TGTGCCAGCAGTTCCGGGACTAGCGGACCCTACGAGCAGTACTTC.

The rearrangement uses TRBV4-2 and TRBJ1-4; D is undetermined. The CDR3 covers 13 residues. The ends were cut back, 6 bases at V and 8 bases at J, with 13 bases in the middle. Germline CDR1 reads LGHNA; CDR2 reads YNFKEQ. CDR3 sequence reads: CASRLGRNEKLFF. CDR3 bases: TGTGCCAGCAGGCTAGGGAGAAACGAAAAACTGTTTTTT.